Shown below are 2 T cell receptor beta chains from a single sample sequenced in a study of shared clonotypes between healthy human individuals. The repertoire was sequenced with immunoSEQ multiplex PCR; TCRdb's copy has only in-frame clones and lacks some. The repertoire holds 150,000 to 200,000 clones, with approximately 61% as singletons. Sequences were obtained from memory CD4+ T cells sorted from blood. The subset is: CD45RA-negative fraction. Receptor source: a man under 40 in good health.

CDR3 amino acids: CASSRTGQSSYEQYF. CDR3 bases: TGTGCCAGCAGCCGAACGGGACAGAGCTCCTACGAGCAGTACTTC. The chain carries TRBV4-2 and TRBJ2-7, with 7 nucleotides matching TRBD1. The V gene end was trimmed by 4 bases and the J gene end by 0 bases; junction bases not matched to a gene: 6. The germline V gene encodes CDR1 LGHNA and CDR2 YNFKEQ. The length of the CDR3 is 15 residues.

About this clone itself: The sample contains more than one DNA sequence encoding this CDR3. This chain's CDR3 is CASSTSGSTDTQYF. The DNA of the CDR3 is TGTGCCAGCTCGACTAGCGGGAGTACAGATACGCAGTATTTT. The chain links TRBV19 to TRBJ2-3, with 12 positions matching TRBD2. CDR3 length equals 14 residues. Germline V gives CDR1 LNHDA, CDR2 SQIVND (reference sequence). J was trimmed by 3 bases and V by 9 bases; bases with no gene match: 4. Drawing the rest from reference TRBV19 and TRBJ2-3, the complete variable domain is DGGITQSPKYLFRKEGQNVTLSCEQNLNHDAMYWYRQDPGQGLRLIYYSQIVNDFQKGDIAEGYSVSREKKESFPLTVTSAQKNPTAFYLCASSTSGSTDTQYFGPGTRLTVL.